These T cell receptor beta chains were read from a single sample in a study of T cell changes during pregnancy in multiple sclerosis. TCRdb's copy holds only in-frame clones and misses some; the assay was immunoSEQ multiplex PCR. The sample comprises fewer than 50,000 clones, about 89% of which are singletons, and roughly 0.53% rests with the top ten. This specimen consisted of CD4+ T cells from peripheral blood mononuclear cells, obtained in the first trimester of pregnancy. The receptors were gathered from a female donor with multiple sclerosis, enrolled in a pregnancy study. Each CDR3 is given with its conserved first and last residue. D genes are given only for firm matches. Clone size is stated in some rows and not others, as once, few, many or a class when expanded.

clone size,V gene,J gene,D gene,CDR3 DNA,CDR3 protein
-,TRBV11-3,TRBJ2-7,-,TGTGCCAGCAGCTTAGCGACAGGCGGATCCTACGAGCAGTACTTC,CASSLATGGSYEQYF
-,TRBV5-1,TRBJ2-7,TRBD2,TGCGCCAGCTCAACGGGGGAGCTAGCGGGCCCTTGGCAGTACTTC,CASSTGELAGPWQYF
-,TRBV11-2,TRBJ2-7,-,TGTGCCAGCAGCTTGGGGCAGGGCAACTACGAGCAGTACTTC,CASSLGQGNYEQYF
-,TRBV30,TRBJ2-6,TRBD2,TGTGCCTGGAATGGACTAGCGAGCTCTGGGGCCAACGTCCTGACTTTC,CAWNGLASSGANVLTF
-,TRBV28,TRBJ1-2,-,TGTGCCAGCAGCTTGGGCTTCGTCTATGGCTACACCTTC,CASSLGFVYGYTF
-,TRBV30,TRBJ1-2,-,TGTGCCTGGAGTGCTGTTTTCTATGGCTACACCTTC,CAWSAVFYGYTF
-,TRBV2,TRBJ1-5,-,TGTGCCAGCAGTGGGCGGATAAATCAGCCCCAGCATTTT,CASSGRINQPQHF
-,TRBV14,TRBJ2-2,TRBD1,TGTGCCAGCAGCCAGTTTGGGACAGAGCTCACCGGGGAGCTGTTTTTT,CASSQFGTELTGELFF
-,TRBV5-5,TRBJ2-6,TRBD2,TGTGCCAGCAGCTCAGGGACTAGCGGGCCTAGCTCTGGGGCCAACGTCCTGACTTTC,CASSSGTSGPSSGANVLTF
-,TRBV13,TRBJ2-5,TRBD1,TGTGCCAGCAGCTTGCGGACAGGGTATTCCCAAGAGACCCAGTACTTC,CASSLRTGYSQETQYF
once,TRBV11-3,TRBJ2-2,TRBD1,TGTGCCAGCAGCCCGGGACAGGGGGACACCGGGGAGCTGTTTTTT,CASSPGQGDTGELFF
-,TRBV5-1,TRBJ2-7,-,TGCGCCAGCAGCTCAACAGGGTTTCCTGACGAGCAGTACTTC,CASSSTGFPDEQYF
-,TRBV30,TRBJ1-6,-,TGTGCCTGGAAAGTAGGAGGGGATTCACCCCTCCACTTT,CAWKVGGDSPLHF
-,TRBV5-1,TRBJ2-1,TRBD1,TGCGCCAGCAGCTGGGACGGACAGGGCTCGAACAATGAGCAGTTCTTC,CASSWDGQGSNNEQFF
few,TRBV19,TRBJ1-1,-,TGTGCCAGTAGTAAACAGGTTGGGTACACTGAAGCTTTCTTT,CASSKQVGYTEAFF
-,TRBV6-5,TRBJ2-5,TRBD2,TGTGCCAGCGGGACTAGCGGGAGGTCGGCCCAGTACTTC,CASGTSGRSAQYF
-,TRBV7-7,TRBJ2-1,TRBD2,TGTGCCAGCAGCTTAGGTAGCGGGTCCCACAATGAGCAGTTCTTC,CASSLGSGSHNEQFF
-,TRBV5-6,TRBJ2-5,TRBD2,TGTGCCAGCAGCTCCGGGACTAGCGGGCAAGAGACCCAGTACTTC,CASSSGTSGQETQYF
-,TRBV6-6,TRBJ2-2,TRBD1,TGTGCCAGCAGCACGAACCGGGACAGGGGAGCGAGGGAGCTGTTTTTT,CASSTNRDRGARELFF
-,TRBV19,TRBJ2-7,-,TGTGCCAGTAGTAATAGGGGATCGGCCAGAGCCTACGAGCAGTACTTC,CASSNRGSARAYEQYF
-,TRBV4-1,TRBJ2-7,-,TGCGCCAGCAGCCAAGATCGAGGAGGGAAGTACGAGCAGTACTTC,CASSQDRGGKYEQYF
-,TRBV7-9,TRBJ1-2,-,TGTGCCAGCAGCTCCGGAGATGCTAACTATGGCTACACCTTC,CASSSGDANYGYTF